The subject of this entry is one TCR beta chain. Trimming removed 0 bases from V and 5 bases from J, with 5 bases in between. CDR1 SGHRS and CDR2 YFSETQ come from the germline V gene. The CDR3 has 12 amino acids. The data were obtained in a study of technical replicates of blood from a few donors. Profiling relied on immunoSEQ multiplex PCR, and the TCRdb table lists in-frame clones only, not all of them. The repertoire includes about 90,000 clones, about 93% of them detected once, and more than 0.2% sits in the top ten. The V and J genes are TRBV5-1 and TRBJ1-2; D is uncertain. Sequenced material: T cells isolated from PBMCs. This receptor was taken from a human donor in good health. CDR3 residues: CASSLGEYGYTF. The CDR3 region has the DNA TGCGCCAGCAGCTTGGGGGAGTATGGCTACACCTTC.